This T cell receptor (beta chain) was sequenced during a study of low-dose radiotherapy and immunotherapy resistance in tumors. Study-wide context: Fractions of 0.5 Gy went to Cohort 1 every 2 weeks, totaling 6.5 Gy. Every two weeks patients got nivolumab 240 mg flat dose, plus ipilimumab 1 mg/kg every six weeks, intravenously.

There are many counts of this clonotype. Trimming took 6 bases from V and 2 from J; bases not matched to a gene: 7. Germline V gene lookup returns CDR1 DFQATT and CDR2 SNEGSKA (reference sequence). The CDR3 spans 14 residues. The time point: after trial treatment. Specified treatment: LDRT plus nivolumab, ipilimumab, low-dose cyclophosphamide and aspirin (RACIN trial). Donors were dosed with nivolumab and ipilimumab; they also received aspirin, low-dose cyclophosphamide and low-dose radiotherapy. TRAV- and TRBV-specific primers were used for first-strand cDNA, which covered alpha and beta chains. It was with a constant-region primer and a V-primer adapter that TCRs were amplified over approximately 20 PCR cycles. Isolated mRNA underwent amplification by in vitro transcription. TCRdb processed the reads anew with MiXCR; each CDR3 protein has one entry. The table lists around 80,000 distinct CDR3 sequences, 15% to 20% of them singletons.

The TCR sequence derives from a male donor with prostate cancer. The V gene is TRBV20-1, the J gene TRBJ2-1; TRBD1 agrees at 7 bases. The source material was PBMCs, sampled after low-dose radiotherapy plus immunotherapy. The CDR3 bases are TGCAGTGCCTCGACAGGGCCCCCCTACAATGAGCAGTTCTTC. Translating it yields CSASTGPPYNEQFF.